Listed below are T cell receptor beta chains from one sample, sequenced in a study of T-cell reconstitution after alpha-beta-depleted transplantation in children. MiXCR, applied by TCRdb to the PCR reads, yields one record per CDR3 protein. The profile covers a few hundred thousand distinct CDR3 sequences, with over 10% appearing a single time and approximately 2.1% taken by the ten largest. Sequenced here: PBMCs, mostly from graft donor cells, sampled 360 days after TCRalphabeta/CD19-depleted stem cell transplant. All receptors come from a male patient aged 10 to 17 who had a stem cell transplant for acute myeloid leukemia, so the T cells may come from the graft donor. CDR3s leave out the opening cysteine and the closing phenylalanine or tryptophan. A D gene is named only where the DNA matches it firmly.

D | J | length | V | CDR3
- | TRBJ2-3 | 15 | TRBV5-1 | ASSLRPHHVTRDTQY
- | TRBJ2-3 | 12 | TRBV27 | ASSFQLSTDTQY
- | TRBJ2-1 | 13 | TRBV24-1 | ATSLGSGRSNEQF
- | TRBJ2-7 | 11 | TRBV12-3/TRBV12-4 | ASSFSGPGVQY
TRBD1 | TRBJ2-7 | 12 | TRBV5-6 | ASSFGQGGYEQY
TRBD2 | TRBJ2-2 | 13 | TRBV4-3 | ASSLTSGGIGELF
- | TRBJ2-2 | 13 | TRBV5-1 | ASSLARVDTGELF
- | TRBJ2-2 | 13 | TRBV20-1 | SARLWDLGTGELF
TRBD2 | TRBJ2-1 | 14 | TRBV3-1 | ASSHLAGLTYNEQF
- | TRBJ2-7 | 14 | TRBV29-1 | SVEDWGGARSLGQY
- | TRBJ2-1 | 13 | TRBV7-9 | ASSLGRAPGNEQF
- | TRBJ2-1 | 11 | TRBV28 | ASSLRNYNEQF
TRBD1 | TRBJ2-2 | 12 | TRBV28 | ASSFGTATGELF
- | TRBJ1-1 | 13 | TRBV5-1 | ASSLGSLWDTEAF
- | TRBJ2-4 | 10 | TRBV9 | ASSVVRDPGH
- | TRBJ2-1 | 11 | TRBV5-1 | ASSLGHYNEQF
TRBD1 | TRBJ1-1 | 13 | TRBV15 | ATSRGTGANTEAF
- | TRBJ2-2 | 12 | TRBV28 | ASKGALLSGELF
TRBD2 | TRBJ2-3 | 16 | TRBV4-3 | ASSPLLTSGRGTDTQY
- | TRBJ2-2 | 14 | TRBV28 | ASSSSLDRNTGELF
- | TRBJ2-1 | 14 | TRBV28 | ASSLGRDFSYNEQF
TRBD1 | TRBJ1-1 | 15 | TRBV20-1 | SARLPGQGWGNTEAF
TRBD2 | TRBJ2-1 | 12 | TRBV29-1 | SVGGLAGTNEQF
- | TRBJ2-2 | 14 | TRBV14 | ASSHPGWVDTGELF
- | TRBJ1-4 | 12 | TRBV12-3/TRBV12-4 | ASSPGTVNEKLF
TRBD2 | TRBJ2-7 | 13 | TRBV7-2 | ASSQTSATIYEQY
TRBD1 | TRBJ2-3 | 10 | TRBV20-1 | SVQGAEDTQY
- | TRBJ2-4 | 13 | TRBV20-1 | SASLGSWPKNIQY
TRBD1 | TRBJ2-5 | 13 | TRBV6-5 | ASSYSGTGKETQY
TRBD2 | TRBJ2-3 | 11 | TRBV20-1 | SAGRGLADTQY
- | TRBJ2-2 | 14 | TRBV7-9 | ASSLGRDPRTGELF
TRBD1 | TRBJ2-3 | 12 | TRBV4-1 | ASSQADRGYTQY
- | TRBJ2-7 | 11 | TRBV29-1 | SAKGLYSYEQY
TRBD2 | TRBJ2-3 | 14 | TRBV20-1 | SARVPREASTDTQY
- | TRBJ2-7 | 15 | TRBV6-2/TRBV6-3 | ASSYFSQGFGFNEQY
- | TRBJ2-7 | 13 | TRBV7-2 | ASSFTVGGAYEQY
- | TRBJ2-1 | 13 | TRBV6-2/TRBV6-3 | ASSYSMLRTHEQF
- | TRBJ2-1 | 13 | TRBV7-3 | ASSLISVDPGEQF
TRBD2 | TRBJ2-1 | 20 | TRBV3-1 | ASSHHLRLAGDGYWGYNEQF
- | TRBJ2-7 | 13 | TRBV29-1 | SASITQSSSYEQY
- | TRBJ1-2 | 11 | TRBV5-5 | ASGRALLYGYT
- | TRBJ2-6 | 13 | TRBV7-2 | ASSSGSPGANVLT
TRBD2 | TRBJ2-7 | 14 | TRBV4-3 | ASSQGTSGYSYEQY
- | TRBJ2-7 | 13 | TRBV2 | ASSERGLSRREQY
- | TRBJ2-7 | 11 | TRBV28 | ASSLAVPNEQY
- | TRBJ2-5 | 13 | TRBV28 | ASSLGGILQETQY
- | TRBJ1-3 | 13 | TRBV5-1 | ASSLAGGPGNTIY
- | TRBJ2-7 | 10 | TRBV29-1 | SVVGRLYEQY
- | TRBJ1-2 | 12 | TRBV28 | ASSFMGANYGYT
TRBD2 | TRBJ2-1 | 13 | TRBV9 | ASSVASGRAHEQF
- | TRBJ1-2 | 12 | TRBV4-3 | ASSQDPGQDGYT
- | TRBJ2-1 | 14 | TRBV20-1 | SAQTSTGWSYNEQF
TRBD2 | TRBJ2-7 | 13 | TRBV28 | ASSRARGTTYEQY